The 26 T cell receptor beta chains below all came from one sample that was sequenced in a study of human T cells and chemical hapten exposure. TCRdb analysed the RACE reads with MiXCR anew, one entry per CDR3 protein. The sample includes 70,000 to 75,000 distinct CDR3 sequences, around 30% seen only once; the top ten take approximately 9.1%. Regarding time point: patch test 1, 2 weeks after DPC sensitization. Treatment here: therapeutic diphenylcyclopropenone sensitization with weekly scalp DPC. Sequenced material: whole blood, taken in connection with sensitization to the hapten diphenylcyclopropenone (DPC). The origin of the receptors is a man aged 35-49 years with alopecia areata. Some clones in this sample may be carry-over from other donors' samples.

This clonotype has only a few counts. The V call is TRBV5-1, the J call TRBJ2-3; unclear D gene. The V gene lost 4 bases and the J gene lost 0 bases, with 6 bases spanning the gap. Germline V lookup: CDR1 SGHRS, CDR2 YFSETQ. This CDR3 has 13 amino acids. The CDR3 sequence is CASSPISTDTQYF. CDR3 sequence (DNA): TGCGCCAGCAGCCCCATTAGCACAGATACGCAGTATTTT. Variable domain in full (rest from reference TRBV5-1 and TRBJ2-3): KAGVTQTPRYLIKTRGQQVTLSCSPISGHRSVSWYQQTPGQGLQFLFEYFSETQRNKGNFPGRFSGRQFSNSRSEMNVSTLELGDSALYLCASSPISTDTQYFGPGTRLTVL.

This clonotype turned up a few times. This sequence joins TRBV4-1 and TRBJ1-1; TRBD1 aligns across 8 bases. The CDR3 has 18 amino acids. Trimming removed 2 bases from V and 1 base from J; junction bases left unmatched: 12. Per the germline V gene, CDR1 is MGHRA and CDR2 is YSYEKL. CDR3 DNA: TGCGCCAGCAGCCAACTATATCCCATCCAGGGGGCGAACACTGAAGCTTTCTTT. Translating gives CASSQLYPIQGANTEAFF.

The CDR3, as DNA: TGCGCCAGCAGCTCGACAGGCATCTATGGCTACACCTTC. Translated, it gives CASSSTGIYGYTF. The V call is TRBV5-1, the J call TRBJ1-2; D is perhaps TRBD1 (6 bases). This CDR3 has 13 residues. The germline V and J ends were trimmed by 3 bases and 4 bases, with 10 bases remaining between them. Per germline, CDR1 SGHRS and CDR2 YFSETQ.

J is TRBJ2-7 and V is TRBV12-3 or TRBV12-4; TRBD1 matches at 8 bases. V was clipped by 3 bases and J by 2 bases; unmatched bases: 6. This CDR3 has 15 residues. Here the CDR3 DNA reads TGTGCCAGCAGTTTGGGACAGGTGAAAACCTACGAGCAGTACTTC. It codes for CASSLGQVKTYEQYF.

The sample holds a few counts of this clonotype. The chain employs TRBV23-1 and TRBJ2-7; 7 nucleotides line up with TRBD1. TRBV23-1 belongs to the ORF category, with a function that is uncertain. This CDR3 is built from 16 residues. The V and J ends lost 0 bases and 3 bases, in that order; junction bases with no gene match: 8. The DNA for the CDR3 is TGCGCCAGCAGTCAATCCGGACAGGCCCCGAACTACGAGCAGTACTTC. Protein sequence: CASSQSGQAPNYEQYF.

V gene TRBV20-1 combines with J gene TRBJ2-2; possible D gene TRBD2, 5 bases. The length of the CDR3 is 13 residues. Per germline, CDR1 DFQATT and CDR2 SNEGSKA (reference sequence). Trimming cost V 3 bases and J 2 bases, with 7 bases left between them. As DNA, the CDR3 is TGCAGTGCTAGGGACTCAAACACCGGGGAGCTGTTTTTT. It codes for CSARDSNTGELFF.

V and J are TRBV18 and TRBJ2-7; the match to TRBD2 covers 7 bases. Germline trimming cut 8 bases from V and 2 bases from J; bases unmatched to any gene: 9. The CDR3 covers 14 residues. Germline V lookup: CDR1 KGHSH, CDR2 LQKENI. CDR3 sequence: CASGLDGRPYEQYF. CDR3 nucleotide sequence: TGTGCCAGCGGACTCGACGGGAGGCCCTACGAGCAGTACTTC.

The chain carries TRBV11-2 and TRBJ2-1; the match to TRBD2 covers 7 bases. Germline V CDR1 and CDR2: SGHAT, FQNNGV. The CDR3 loop spans 13 amino acids. With V trimmed by 5 bases and J by 12 bases, 10 bases remained unmatched. The CDR3 region is CASSKEGSGSQFF. The CDR3 bases are TGTGCCAGCAGCAAAGAGGGTAGCGGGTCGCAGTTCTTC.

This clonotype was seen more than once but under ten times. The CDR3 region has the DNA TGTGCCAGCAGTCCTAGACAGCTACGGGAAGCTTTCTTT. Protein sequence: CASSPRQLREAFF. This chain connects TRBV12-3 or TRBV12-4 to TRBJ1-1, with D possibly TRBD1 on 5 matching bases. Trimming removed 5 bases at V and 8 bases at J, with 15 bases between. The CDR3 covers 13 residues.

The chain couples TRBV20-1 to TRBJ2-3; no clear D gene. CDR1 is DFQATT, CDR2 SNEGSKA, per germline (reference sequence). With 1 base removed from V and 0 bases from J, the gap between germline ends came to 14 bases. The CDR3 has 16 residues. Written as DNA, the CDR3 is TGCAGTGCTAGAGTTTGGACGCCAGCTAGCACAGATACGCAGTATTTT. This codes for CSARVWTPASTDTQYF.

J is TRBJ1-1 and V is TRBV12-5; D not certain. The CDR3 covers 12 residues. The germline V gene has CDR1 LGHNT and CDR2 FRNRAP. Between the trimmed V and J ends, which lost 3 bases and 5 bases, there was a span of 7 bases. The CDR3 sequence is CASGFETTEAFF. The CDR3, as DNA: TGTGCTAGTGGTTTTGAAACAACTGAAGCTTTCTTT.

The V and J genes are TRBV11-2 and TRBJ2-3; 10 bases align to TRBD1. CDR3 length: 16 residues. Trimming removed 5 bases from V and 4 bases from J; junction bases left unmatched: 9. CDR1 SGHAT and CDR2 FQNNGV come from the germline V gene. DNA for the CDR3: TGTGCCAGCAGCCCTCGACAGGGGGCAGAAGCAGATACGCAGTATTTT. It yields the protein CASSPRQGAEADTQYF.

The V call is TRBV5-6, the J call TRBJ2-1; 7 bases are shared with TRBD1. The CDR3 has 13 amino acids. After removal of 1 base from V and 14 bases from J, the junction contained 9 bases not matched to a gene. Germline V gene data show CDR1 as SGHDT and CDR2 as YYEEEE. Written as DNA, the CDR3 is TGTGCCAGCAGCTTGTTCGGGACAGCTGGAAAGTTCTTC. Translated: CASSLFGTAGKFF.

V gene TRBV2 combines with J gene TRBJ2-1, with D unclear. Per germline, CDR1 SNHLY and CDR2 FYNNEI. The length of the CDR3 is 13 residues. Deletions cut 6 bases from V and 4 bases from J, with 10 bases between. The chain's CDR3 is CASSTTIYNEQFF. The CDR3 DNA is TGTGCCAGCAGCACGACAATTTACAATGAGCAGTTCTTC.

The chain has TRBV12-3 or TRBV12-4 and TRBJ1-3; D unclear. The length of the CDR3 is 15 residues. Trimming stripped 5 bases from V and 0 bases from J, with 11 bases between. CDR3 sequence: CASSDNIFSGNTIYF. CDR3 nucleotide sequence: TGTGCCAGCAGTGACAACATCTTCTCTGGAAACACCATATATTTT.

The rearrangement links TRBV20-1 to TRBJ2-5, with D tentatively TRBD2 (5 bases). CDR3 length: 15 residues. Germline CDR1 is DFQATT and CDR2 is SNEGSKA (reference sequence). V lost 3 bases and J lost 5, with 19 bases in between. The CDR3 region has the DNA TGCAGTGCTAGCTCCCCGCCGGGGTCGAGGGAGACCCAGTACTTC. Amino acids: CSASSPPGSRETQYF.

The chain is built from TRBV13 and TRBJ2-7, with 13 bases lining up with TRBD2. Germline V gives CDR1 PRHDT, CDR2 FYEKMQ (reference sequence). V lost 4 bases, J lost 4 bases, and 7 bases stayed unmatched. The CDR3 is 16 amino acids. The CDR3 is CASSSGTSGVLYEQYF. The DNA for the CDR3 is TGTGCCAGCAGCTCGGGGACTAGCGGGGTCCTGTACGAGCAGTACTTC.

The V gene is TRBV5-1, the J gene TRBJ2-3, with D unclear. CDR1 is SGHRS and CDR2 is YFSETQ in the germline V gene. V was pared by 5 bases and J by 0 bases, with 10 bases between. The CDR3 totals 14 residues. The CDR3 region has the DNA TGCGCCAGCAGGCCGGCGTTAAGCACAGATACGCAGTATTTT. Amino acid sequence: CASRPALSTDTQYF.

V and J are TRBV6-6 and TRBJ2-1; a weak D match, TRBD2 (7 bases). The CDR3 loop spans 16 amino acids. The germline V and J ends were trimmed by 0 bases and 6 bases, with 15 bases remaining between them. The germline V gene encodes CDR1 MNHNY and CDR2 SVGAGI (reference sequence). CDR3 residues: CASSYSRGRASNEQFF. The CDR3 region has the DNA TGTGCCAGCAGTTACTCTAGGGGGAGGGCCAGCAATGAGCAGTTCTTC.

In this sample, this clonotype turned up a few times. The genes are TRBV20-1 and TRBJ2-3, with TRBD2 matching over 10 bases. Trimming at V came to 8 bases and at J to 3 bases, leaving 5 bases not matched to a gene. This CDR3 has 13 amino acids. CDR1 is DFQATT, CDR2 SNEGSKA, per germline (reference sequence). CDR3 nucleotides: TGCAGTACTTCGACTAGCGGGACAGATACGCAGTATTTT. Amino acids: CSTSTSGTDTQYF.

This clonotype was picked up a small number of times. The CDR3 DNA sequence: TGTGCCAGCAGCCAAGTGACGGGGGAGCAGTACTTC. This gives the protein CASSQVTGEQYF. The chain combines TRBV4-2 with TRBJ2-7; D possibly corresponds to TRBD2 (5 bases). CDR1 is LGHNA, CDR2 YNFKEQ, per germline. Trimming stripped 1 base from V and 7 bases from J, with 8 bases between. The CDR3 is 12 amino acids.

Comments on this clonotype: The junction differs from germline at one of its ends, possibly a read error. The chain uses TRBV15 and TRBJ2-1; D perhaps matches TRBD1 (6 bases). Germline CDR1 and CDR2: LNHNV and YYDKDF (reference sequence). The CDR3 extends over 12 amino acids. DNA of the CDR3: TGTGCCACGGGGGCCTCCAACAATGAGCAGTTCTTC. Its protein is CATGASNNEQFF.

This chain joins TRBV20-1 and TRBJ2-7, with 9 nucleotides matching TRBD2. V shed 3 bases, J shed 2 bases, and the junction held 11 bases outside the gene matches. Per germline, CDR1 DFQATT and CDR2 SNEGSKA (reference sequence). The length of the CDR3 is 16 residues. The CDR3 DNA reads as TGCAGTGCTAGGAACGAGGTAGCGGGAGTCCCCTACGAGCAGTACTTC. It is translated as CSARNEVAGVPYEQYF.

This clonotype showed up just a few times. This chain uses TRBV12-3 or TRBV12-4 with TRBJ2-4; 8 nucleotides line up with TRBD2. The V segment lost 0 bases and the J segment 1 base; nucleotides outside the gene matches: 5. The CDR3 length is 17 residues. The CDR3 DNA follows: TGTGCCAGCAGTTTAGCTAGCGGGATGTGGGCCAAAAACATTCAGTACTTC. Translated, it gives CASSLASGMWAKNIQYF.

The chain is built from TRBV11-2 and TRBJ2-7, with 7 bases identical to TRBD1. Germline V gene lookup returns CDR1 SGHAT and CDR2 FQNNGV. Trimming cost V 5 bases and J 5 bases; bases outside gene matches: 9. CDR3 size: 14 residues. The DNA for the CDR3 is TGTGCCAGCAGCCCCCGGGACAGAGGGGACGAGCAGTACTTC. Translating it yields CASSPRDRGDEQYF.

The rearrangement joins TRBV9 to TRBJ1-6; 10 bases match TRBD1. The CDR3 runs to 15 residues. Germline V gene sequence: CDR1 SGDLS, CDR2 YYNGEE. J lost 10 bases, V lost 5 bases, and 9 bases had no gene match. CDR3 protein: CASSRTGGWNSPLHF. In DNA form, the CDR3 reads TGTGCCAGCAGTCGGACAGGGGGATGGAACTCACCCCTCCACTTT.